The present T cell receptor beta chain was sequenced within a study of T cell changes during pregnancy in multiple sclerosis. Data came from immunoSEQ multiplex PCR; TCRdb stores just in-frame clones and leaves some out. The data show tens of thousands of clones, with around 90% seen just once and 1% to 1.5% held by the top ten. The specimen comprised peripheral blood, sampled in the second trimester of pregnancy. The clonotype was recovered from a female donor with multiple sclerosis, enrolled in a pregnancy study.

CDR3 residues: CASRAQGGVEQYF. The CDR3 nucleotides are TGTGCCAGCAGGGCCCAGGGGGGCGTCGAGCAGTACTTC. The rearrangement uses TRBV28 and TRBJ2-7, with D possibly matching TRBD1 (7 bases). The CDR3 is made up of 13 amino acids. V lost 6 bases, J lost 6 bases, and 15 bases lay in between. CDR1 and CDR2 from the germline V gene are MDHEN and SYDVKM.